In its sample, the clone carrying this TCR beta chain was seen many times. Its antigen is not known. V was cut by 4 bases and J by 16 bases, with 8 bases left in between. The CDR3 spans 9 residues. Germline V gene sequence: CDR1 MNHNS, CDR2 SASEGT. The TCR library protocol attached unique molecular identifiers to the individual cDNA molecules. TCRdb ran MiXCR on the 5' RACE reads and lists one entry per CDR3 protein. The repertoire consists of approximately 30,000 distinct CDR3 sequences, with approximately 4.4% occurring once and the leading ten covering just under 8%. This sample was taken from a study of early T cells in non-severe SARS-CoV-2 infection. At the level of the study: The sequenced material was bulk RNA from unsorted whole blood, and its chains were unpaired.

Broader study findings: VDJdb-based matching was biased toward anti-spike CD8 responses and missed private and CD4 specificities.

This clonotype originated in an adult who was a healthcare worker with PCR-confirmed SARS-CoV-2 infection or an uninfected control (not recorded which). Sequenced sample: whole blood. J is TRBJ2-1 and V is TRBV6-1; D is perhaps TRBD2 (6 bases). The CDR3 DNA sequence: TGTGCCAGCAGTGTGCGGGAATTCTTC. Protein sequence: CASSVREFF.